The sample holds many counts of the clone carrying this T cell receptor (beta chain). The antigen remains unidentified. The V and J ends lost 1 base and 0 bases respectively, with 7 bases between them. CDR3 length: 15 amino acids. Germline V gives CDR1 LGHNT, CDR2 FRNRAP. Unique molecular identifiers were carried by the TCR beta cDNA libraries. One entry per CDR3 protein, called by TCRdb with MiXCR from the PCR reads. The top ten hold about 3.4% of the sample, which has under 200,000 distinct CDR3 sequences, 29% seen once. The sample belongs to a study of post-analysis software for immune sequencing data. The overall study: Multiple sclerosis in the patients followed relapsing-remitting, secondary progressive and progressive-relapsing courses.

Findings and limits, study-wide: Controls had lower frequencies than patients of about 5 TRBV segments, which included TRBV5-6, TRBV5-1 and TRBV20-1. F-measure co-clustering was strong for batch-matched samples. Normalized Chao1 diversity in multiple sclerosis patients fell significantly below that of controls.

This chain joins TRBV12-5 and TRBJ2-1, with a tentative D call TRBD1 (5 bases). Sequencing was carried out using blood. The TCR was taken from a girl younger than 18 with multiple sclerosis. The CDR3 sequence is CASGLGTGSYNEQFF. CDR3 bases: TGTGCTAGTGGTTTGGGTACAGGCTCCTACAATGAGCAGTTCTTC.